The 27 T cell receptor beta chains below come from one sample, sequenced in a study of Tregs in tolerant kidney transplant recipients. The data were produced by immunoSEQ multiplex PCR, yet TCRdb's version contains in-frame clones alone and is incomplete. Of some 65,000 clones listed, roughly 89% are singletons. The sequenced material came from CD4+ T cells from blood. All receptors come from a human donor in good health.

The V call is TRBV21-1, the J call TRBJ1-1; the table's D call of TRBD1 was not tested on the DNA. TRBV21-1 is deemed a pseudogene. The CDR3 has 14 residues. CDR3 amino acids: CASSNGDTNTEAFF. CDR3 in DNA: TGTGCCAGCAGCAATGGGGACACGAACACTGAAGCTTTCTTT.

CDR3 DNA sequence: TGTGCCAGCGGACGTTACTCCTACGAGCAGTACTTC. Translated, it gives CASGRYSYEQYF. V gene TRBV6-1 combines with J gene TRBJ2-7; no definite D call. CDR1 and CDR2 (germline): MNHNS, SASEGT. This CDR3 spans 12 amino acids. Between the trimmed V and J ends, which lost 8 bases and 0 bases, there was a span of 8 bases.

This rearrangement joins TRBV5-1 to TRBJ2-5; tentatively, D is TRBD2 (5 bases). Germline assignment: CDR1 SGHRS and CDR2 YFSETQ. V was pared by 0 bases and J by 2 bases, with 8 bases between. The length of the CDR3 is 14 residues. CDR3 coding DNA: TGCGCCAGCAGCTTGGCCAGCGGACAAGAGACCCAGTACTTC. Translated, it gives CASSLASGQETQYF.

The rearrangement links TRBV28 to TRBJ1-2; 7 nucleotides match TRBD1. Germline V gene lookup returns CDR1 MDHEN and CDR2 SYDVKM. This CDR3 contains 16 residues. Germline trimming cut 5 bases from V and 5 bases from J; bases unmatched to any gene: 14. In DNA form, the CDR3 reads TGTGCCAGCAGTCCTCACGACAGGGACTTGTTATATGGCTACACCTTC. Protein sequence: CASSPHDRDLLYGYTF.

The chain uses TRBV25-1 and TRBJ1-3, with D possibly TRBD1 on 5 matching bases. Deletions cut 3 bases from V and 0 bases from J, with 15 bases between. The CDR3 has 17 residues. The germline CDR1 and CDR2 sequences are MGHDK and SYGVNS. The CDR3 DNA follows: TGTGCCAGCAGTGACGTCAAGAGGGGCCGCTCTGGAAACACCATATATTTT. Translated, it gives CASSDVKRGRSGNTIYF.

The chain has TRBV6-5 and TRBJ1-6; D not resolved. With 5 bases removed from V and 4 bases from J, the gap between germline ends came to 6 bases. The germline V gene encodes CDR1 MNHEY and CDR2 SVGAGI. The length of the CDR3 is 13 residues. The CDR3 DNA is TGTGCCAGCAGTGCCGTTTATAATTCACCCCTCCACTTT. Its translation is CASSAVYNSPLHF.

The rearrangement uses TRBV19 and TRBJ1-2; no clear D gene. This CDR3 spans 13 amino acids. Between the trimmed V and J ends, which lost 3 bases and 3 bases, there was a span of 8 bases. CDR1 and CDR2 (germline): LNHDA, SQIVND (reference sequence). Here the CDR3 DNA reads TGTGCCAGTAGTATTAACAGACACTATGGCTACACCTTC. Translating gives CASSINRHYGYTF. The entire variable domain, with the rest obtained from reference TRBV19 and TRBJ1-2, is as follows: DGGITQSPKYLFRKEGQNVTLSCEQNLNHDAMYWYRQDPGQGLRLIYYSQIVNDFQKGDIAEGYSVSREKKESFPLTVTSAQKNPTAFYLCASSINRHYGYTFGSGTRLTVV.

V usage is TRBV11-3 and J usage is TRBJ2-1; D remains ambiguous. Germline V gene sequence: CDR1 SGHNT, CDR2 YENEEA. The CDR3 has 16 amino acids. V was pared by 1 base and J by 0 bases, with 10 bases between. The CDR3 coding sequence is TGTGCCAGCAGCTTAGGTGTTTGGGTCTCCTACAATGAGCAGTTCTTC. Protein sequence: CASSLGVWVSYNEQFF.

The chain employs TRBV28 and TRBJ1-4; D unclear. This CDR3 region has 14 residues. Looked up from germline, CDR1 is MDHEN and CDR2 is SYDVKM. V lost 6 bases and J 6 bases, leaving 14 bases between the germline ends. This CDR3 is CASSPTSADEKLFF. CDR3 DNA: TGTGCCAGCAGCCCTACATCGGCCGATGAAAAACTGTTTTTT.

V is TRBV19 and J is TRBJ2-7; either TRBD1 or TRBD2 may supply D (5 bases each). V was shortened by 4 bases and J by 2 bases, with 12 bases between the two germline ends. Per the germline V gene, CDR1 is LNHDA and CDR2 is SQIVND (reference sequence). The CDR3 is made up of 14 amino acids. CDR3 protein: CASSTGPGPYEQYF. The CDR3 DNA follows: TGTGCCAGTAGTACGGGACCGGGCCCCTACGAGCAGTACTTC.

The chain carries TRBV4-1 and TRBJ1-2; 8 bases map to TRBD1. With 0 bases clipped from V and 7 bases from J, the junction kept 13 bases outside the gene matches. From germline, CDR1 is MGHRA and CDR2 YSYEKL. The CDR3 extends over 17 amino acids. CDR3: CASSQDGFLTGVRGYTF. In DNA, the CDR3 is TGCGCCAGCAGCCAAGACGGATTCTTGACAGGGGTACGTGGCTACACCTTC.

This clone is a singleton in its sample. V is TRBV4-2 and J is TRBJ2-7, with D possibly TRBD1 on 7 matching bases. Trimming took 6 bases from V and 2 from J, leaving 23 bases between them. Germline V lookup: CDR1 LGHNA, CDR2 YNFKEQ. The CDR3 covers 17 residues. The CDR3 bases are TGTGCCAGCAGTCTTACCTCTACTGGCGGGACAGCCTACGAGCAGTACTTC. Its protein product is CASSLTSTGGTAYEQYF.

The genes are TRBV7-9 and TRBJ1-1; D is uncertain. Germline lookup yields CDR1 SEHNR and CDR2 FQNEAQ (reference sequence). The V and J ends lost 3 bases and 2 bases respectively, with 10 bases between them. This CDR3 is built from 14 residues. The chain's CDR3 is CASSLKGSNTEAFF. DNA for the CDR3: TGTGCCAGCAGCTTGAAGGGATCTAACACTGAAGCTTTCTTT.

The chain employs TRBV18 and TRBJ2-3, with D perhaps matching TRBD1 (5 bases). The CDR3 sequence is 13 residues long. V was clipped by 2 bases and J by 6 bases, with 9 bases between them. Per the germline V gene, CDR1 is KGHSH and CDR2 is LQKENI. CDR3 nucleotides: TGTGCCAGCTCACCATTGGGGCGGGATACGCAGTATTTT. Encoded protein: CASSPLGRDTQYF.

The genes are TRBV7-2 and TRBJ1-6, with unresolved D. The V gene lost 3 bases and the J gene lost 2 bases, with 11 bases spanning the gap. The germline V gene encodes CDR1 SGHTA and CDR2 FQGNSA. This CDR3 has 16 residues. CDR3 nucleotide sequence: TGTGCCAGCAGCTTGATACTCCCCCCCTATAATTCACCCCTCCACTTT. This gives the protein CASSLILPPYNSPLHF.

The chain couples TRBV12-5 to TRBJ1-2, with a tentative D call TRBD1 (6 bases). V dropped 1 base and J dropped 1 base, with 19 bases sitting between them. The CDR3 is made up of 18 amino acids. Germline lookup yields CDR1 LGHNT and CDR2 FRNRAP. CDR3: CASGLETKWTDFNYGYTF. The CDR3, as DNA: TGTGCTAGTGGTTTGGAAACCAAATGGACAGACTTTAACTATGGCTACACCTTC.

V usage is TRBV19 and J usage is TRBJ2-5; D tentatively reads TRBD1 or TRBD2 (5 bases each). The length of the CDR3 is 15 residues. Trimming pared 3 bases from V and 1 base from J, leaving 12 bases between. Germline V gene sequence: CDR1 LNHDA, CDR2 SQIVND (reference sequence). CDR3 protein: CASSMGRQFQETQYF. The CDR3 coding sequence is TGTGCCAGTAGTATGGGGAGACAGTTCCAAGAGACCCAGTACTTC.

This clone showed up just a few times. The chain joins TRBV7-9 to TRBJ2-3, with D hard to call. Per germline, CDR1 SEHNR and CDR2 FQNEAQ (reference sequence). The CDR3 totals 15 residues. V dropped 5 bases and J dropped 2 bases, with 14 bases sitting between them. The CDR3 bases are TGTGCCAGCAGCCCAGACGCCTCAAACACAGATACGCAGTATTTT. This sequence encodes CASSPDASNTDTQYF.

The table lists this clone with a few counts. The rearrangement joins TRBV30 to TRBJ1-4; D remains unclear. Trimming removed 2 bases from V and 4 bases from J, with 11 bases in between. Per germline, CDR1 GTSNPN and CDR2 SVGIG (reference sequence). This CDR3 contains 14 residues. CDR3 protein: CAWSTQVFNEKLFF. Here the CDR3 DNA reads TGTGCCTGGAGTACCCAGGTCTTTAATGAAAAACTGTTTTTT.

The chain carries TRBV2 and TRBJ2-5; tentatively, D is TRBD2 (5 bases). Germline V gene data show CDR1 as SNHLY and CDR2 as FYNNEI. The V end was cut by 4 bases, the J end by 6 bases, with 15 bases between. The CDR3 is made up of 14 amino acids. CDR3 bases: TGTGCCAGCAGTGCCAACCCGGACGGGAAGACCCAGTACTTC. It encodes CASSANPDGKTQYF.

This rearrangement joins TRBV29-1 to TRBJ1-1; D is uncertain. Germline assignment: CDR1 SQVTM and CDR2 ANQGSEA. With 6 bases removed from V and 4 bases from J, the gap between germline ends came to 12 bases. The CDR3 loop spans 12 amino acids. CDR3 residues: CSVWVSGTEAFF. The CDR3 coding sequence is TGCAGCGTATGGGTCTCGGGCACTGAAGCTTTCTTT.

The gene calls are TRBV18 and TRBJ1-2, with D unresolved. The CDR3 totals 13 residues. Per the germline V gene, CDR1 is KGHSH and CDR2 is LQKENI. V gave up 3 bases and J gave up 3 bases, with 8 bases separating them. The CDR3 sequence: CASSPRLDYGYTF. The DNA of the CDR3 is TGTGCCAGCTCACCTCGTTTGGACTATGGCTACACCTTC.

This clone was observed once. CDR3 in DNA: TGTGCCAGCAGCGTAGGGGGACAGGGCTCCTACGAGCAGTACTTC. Protein: CASSVGGQGSYEQYF. This chain uses TRBV9 with TRBJ2-7, with 9 bases aligning to TRBD1. The J segment lost 0 bases and the V segment lost 0 bases, leaving 1 base of the junction unmatched. The CDR3 consists of 15 residues. The V gene's germline CDR1 is SGDLS and CDR2 YYNGEE.

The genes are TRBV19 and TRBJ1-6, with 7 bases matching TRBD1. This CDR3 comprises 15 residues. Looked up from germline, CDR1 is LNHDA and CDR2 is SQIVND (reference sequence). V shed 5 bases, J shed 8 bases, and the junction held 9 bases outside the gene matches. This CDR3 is CASSGRDSFYSPLHF. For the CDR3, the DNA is TGTGCCAGTAGTGGCCGGGACAGTTTTTATTCACCCCTCCACTTT.

The CDR3 sequence is CASGFQGITEAFF. CDR3 nucleotide sequence: TGTGCTAGTGGTTTTCAGGGGATCACTGAAGCTTTCTTT. This sequence joins TRBV12-5 and TRBJ1-1, with a possible D match to TRBD1 (6 bases). Per the germline V gene, CDR1 is LGHNT and CDR2 is FRNRAP. Deletions cut 3 bases from V and 4 bases from J, with 9 bases between. This CDR3 is 13 amino acids long.

The DNA of the CDR3 is TGTGCCAGCAGCTTCAGCGGGGGGGCCGGAGAGACCCAGTACTTC. Protein sequence: CASSFSGGAGETQYF. The chain has TRBV7-3 and TRBJ2-5, with 10 nucleotides matching TRBD2. V gave up 3 bases and J gave up 4 bases; unmatched junction bases: 5. Per germline, CDR1 SGHTA and CDR2 FQGTGA. There are 15 residues in the CDR3. The full variable domain, rest sourced from reference TRBV7-3 and TRBJ2-5, is GAGVSQTPSNKVTEKGKYVELRCDPISGHTALYWYRQSLGQGPEFLIYFQGTGAADDSGLPNDRFFAVRPEGSVSTLKIQRTERGDSAVYLCASSFSGGAGETQYFGPGTRLLVL.

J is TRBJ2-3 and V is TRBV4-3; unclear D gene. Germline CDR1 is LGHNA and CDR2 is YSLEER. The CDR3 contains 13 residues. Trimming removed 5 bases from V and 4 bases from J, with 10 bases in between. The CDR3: CASSERKADTQYF. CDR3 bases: TGCGCCAGCAGCGAAAGAAAGGCAGATACGCAGTATTTT.